Below, 16 T cell receptor beta chains from the same sample are listed, as sequenced in a study (dated by TCRdb to the mid-2010s). Libraries were made using 5' RACE. TCRdb records Illumina MiSeq as the sequencer. TCRdb reran the public reads through fastp at Q25 and MiXCR, keeping productive beta chains. Rows merge per CDR3 protein into single entries with the most common DNA and genes. The sample table holds tens of thousands of distinct CDR3 sequences, of which 18% were seen once. The top ten constitute 2.5% to 3.5% of the sample. Material for sequencing was naive CD4+ T cells sorted from a lymph node. The cell subset or site label here, explained by the study, means: naive CD4+ T cells, CD4+CD45RA+CD25-. The receptors derive from a female donor with breast cancer.

In DNA, the CDR3 is TGTGCCAGCAGCTTACCTAGTCTCTACAATGAGCAGTTCTTC. It encodes CASSLPSLYNEQFF. The chain links TRBV7-2 to TRBJ2-1, with D hard to call. Trimming took off 2 bases at V and 3 bases at J, with 8 bases between the two ends. The germline CDR1 and CDR2 sequences are SGHTA and FQGNSA. The CDR3 loop spans 14 amino acids.

V is TRBV24-1 and J is TRBJ2-5, with D tentatively TRBD1 (5 bases). Germline values: CDR1 KGHDR, CDR2 SFDVKD. The CDR3 has 13 amino acids. Trimming pared 7 bases from V and 2 bases from J, leaving 10 bases between. CDR3 sequence: CATRGPFQETQYF. The CDR3 DNA reads as TGTGCCACCAGGGGGCCCTTTCAAGAGACCCAGTACTTC.

This clonotype was picked up a small number of times. V usage is TRBV6-2 or TRBV6-3 and J usage is TRBJ1-1; 7 positions match TRBD1. J gave up 5 bases and V 5 bases, and 8 bases lay outside the gene matches. Germline values: CDR1 MNHEY, CDR2 SVGEGT. This CDR3 has 14 amino acids. The CDR3 loop reads CASSGNRGLTEAFF. The CDR3 DNA sequence: TGTGCCAGCAGTGGAAACAGGGGATTGACTGAAGCTTTCTTT.

J is TRBJ2-6 and V is TRBV20-1; D remains unclear. The length of the CDR3 is 15 residues. V dropped 0 bases and J dropped 2 bases, with 8 bases sitting between them. Looked up from germline, CDR1 is DFQATT and CDR2 is SNEGSKA (reference sequence). The CDR3 reads CSAREDAAGANVLTF. CDR3 DNA sequence: TGCAGTGCTAGAGAAGATGCGGCTGGGGCCAACGTCCTGACTTTC.

This clonotype occurred many times. The chain links TRBV6-5 to TRBJ1-5, with D unclear. CDR3 length equals 13 residues. V was clipped by 4 bases and J by 7 bases, with 11 bases between them. The V gene's germline CDR1 is MNHEY and CDR2 SVGAGI. CDR3 coding DNA: TGTGCCAGCAGTTTTAAGGCGGAGCAGCCCCAGCATTTT. Translating it yields CASSFKAEQPQHF.

To note about this clonotype: Given the absence of the conserved phenylalanine or tryptophan at the CDR3 end, a read error is likely. The chain recombines TRBV16 with TRBJ1-1, with D unresolved. The CDR3 is 13 amino acids. Per the germline V gene, CDR1 is KGHSY and CDR2 is FQNENV. The germline V and J ends were trimmed by 5 bases and 1 base, with 8 bases remaining between them. In DNA form, the CDR3 reads TGTGCCAGCAGCGGCGGTAGGAACACTGAAGCTTTCTCT. The encoded protein is CASSGGRNTEAFS.

This clonotype was detected a few times. J is TRBJ2-2 and V is TRBV5-1; D not resolved. The ends were cut back, 3 bases at V and 3 bases at J, with 9 bases in the middle. The CDR3 is made up of 14 amino acids. CDR1 is SGHRS and CDR2 is YFSETQ in the germline V gene. The CDR3 loop reads CASSSSPDTGELFF. CDR3 coding DNA: TGCGCCAGCAGCTCCTCTCCAGACACCGGGGAGCTGTTTTTT.

This clonotype showed up just a few times. This rearrangement joins TRBV7-2 to TRBJ1-2; D is uncertain. Per germline, CDR1 SGHTA and CDR2 FQGNSA. V gave up 6 bases and J gave up 2 bases, with 13 bases separating them. The CDR3 contains 14 residues. CDR3 amino acids: CASRGDLLNYGYTF. CDR3 sequence (DNA): TGTGCCAGCAGGGGAGACCTACTGAACTATGGCTACACCTTC.

This rearrangement joins TRBV7-9 to TRBJ2-5; unclear D gene. The germline V and J ends were trimmed by 4 bases and 5 bases, with 8 bases remaining between them. Per germline, CDR1 SEHNR and CDR2 FQNEAQ (reference sequence). The CDR3 spans 12 residues. The DNA for the CDR3 is TGTGCCAGCAGCTCCAGTAGTGAGACCCAGTACTTC. Translated: CASSSSSETQYF. Full variable domain (outside the CDR3, taken from reference TRBV7-9 and TRBJ2-5): DTGVSQNPRHKITKRGQNVTFRCDPISEHNRLYWYRQTLGQGPEFLTYFQNEAQLEKSRLLSDRFSAERPKGSFSTLEIQRTEQGDSAMYLCASSSSSETQYFGPGTRLLVL.

The chain couples TRBV7-2 to TRBJ2-5; a weak D match, TRBD2 (6 bases). V was trimmed by 2 bases and J by 4 bases, leaving 8 bases between them. CDR1 and CDR2 (germline): SGHTA, FQGNSA. CDR3 size: 13 residues. CDR3 coding DNA: TGTGCCAGCAGCTTACAGGAGGGAGAGACCCAGTACTTC. Protein: CASSLQEGETQYF. The full variable domain, rest sourced from reference TRBV7-2 and TRBJ2-5, is GAGVSQSPSNKVTEKGKDVELRCDPISGHTALYWYRQSLGQGLEFLIYFQGNSAPDKSGLPSDRFSAERTGGSVSTLTIQRTQQEDSAVYLCASSLQEGETQYFGPGTRLLVL.

This clonotype was recorded at least ten times. V usage is TRBV7-2 and J usage is TRBJ2-5; D is perhaps TRBD1 or TRBD2 (6 bases each). Between the trimmed V and J ends, which lost 1 base and 4 bases, there was a span of 10 bases. This CDR3 contains 14 residues. Germline V CDR1 and CDR2: SGHTA, FQGNSA. The CDR3 DNA is TGTGCCAGCAGCTTAGAACGGGGGCGAGAGACCCAGTACTTC. Translated: CASSLERGRETQYF.

This clonotype was recorded many times. The CDR3 nucleotides are TGCAGTGCTACCGTCGACTATGGCTACACCTTC. This translates into CSATVDYGYTF. The chain is built from TRBV20-1 and TRBJ1-2, with D hard to call. Germline V gene lookup returns CDR1 DFQATT and CDR2 SNEGSKA (reference sequence). The CDR3 contains 11 residues. V was pared by 4 bases and J by 3 bases, with 6 bases between.

This clonotype turned up a few times. V usage is TRBV5-5 and J usage is TRBJ2-7, with TRBD1 matching over 11 bases. Per germline, CDR1 SGHKS and CDR2 YYEKEE (reference sequence). V was pared by 7 bases and J by 3 bases, with 12 bases of the junction left unmatched. The CDR3 spans 16 residues. This CDR3 is CASSPAGTGGIYEQYF. In DNA, the CDR3 is TGTGCCAGCTCCCCAGCCGGGACAGGGGGTATCTACGAGCAGTACTTC.

In its sample, this clonotype is medium-sized (0.01 to 0.1%). The gene calls are TRBV10-3 and TRBJ2-5; D may correspond to TRBD1 or TRBD2 (5 bases each). This CDR3 spans 11 amino acids. Germline V lookup: CDR1 ENHRY, CDR2 SYGVKD. V was trimmed by 10 bases and J by 2 bases, leaving 8 bases between them. CDR3 residues: CATGPQETQYF. The CDR3 DNA reads as TGTGCCACGGGACCGCAAGAGACCCAGTACTTC.

The chain uses TRBV9 and TRBJ1-2, with TRBD1 matching 9 bases. The CDR3 sequence is 15 residues long. Germline CDR1 reads SGDLS; CDR2 reads YYNGEE. The J segment lost 0 bases and the V segment lost 3 bases, leaving 3 bases of the junction unmatched. In DNA, the CDR3 is TGTGCCAGCAGCGCATGGACAGGGGCTAACTATGGCTACACCTTC. Protein product: CASSAWTGANYGYTF.

This clonotype was picked up a small number of times. This chain joins TRBV5-1 and TRBJ2-7; TRBD1 is a possible D gene (5 bases). V was cut by 6 bases and J by 3 bases, with 16 bases left in between. The CDR3 length is 14 residues. Germline lookup yields CDR1 SGHRS and CDR2 YFSETQ. The CDR3 loop reads CASIKGENYYEQYF. DNA for the CDR3: TGCGCCAGCATCAAAGGGGAAAACTACTACGAGCAGTACTTC.